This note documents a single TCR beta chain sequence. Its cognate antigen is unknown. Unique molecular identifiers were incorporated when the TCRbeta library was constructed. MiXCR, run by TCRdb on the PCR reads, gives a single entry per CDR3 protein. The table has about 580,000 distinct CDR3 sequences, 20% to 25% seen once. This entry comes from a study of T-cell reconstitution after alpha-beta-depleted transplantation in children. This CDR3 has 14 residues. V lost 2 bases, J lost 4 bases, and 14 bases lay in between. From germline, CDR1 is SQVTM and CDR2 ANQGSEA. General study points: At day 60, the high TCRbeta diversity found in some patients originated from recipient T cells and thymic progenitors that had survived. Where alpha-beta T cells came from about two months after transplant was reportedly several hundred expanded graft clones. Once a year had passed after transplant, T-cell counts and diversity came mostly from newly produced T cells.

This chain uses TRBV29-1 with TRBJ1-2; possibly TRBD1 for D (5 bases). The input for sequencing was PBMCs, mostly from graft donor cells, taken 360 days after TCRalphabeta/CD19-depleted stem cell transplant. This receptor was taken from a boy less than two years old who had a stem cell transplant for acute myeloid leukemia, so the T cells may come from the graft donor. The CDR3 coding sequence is TGCAGCGTTGAATCACAGACAGACCCCTATGGCTACACCTTC. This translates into CSVESQTDPYGYTF.